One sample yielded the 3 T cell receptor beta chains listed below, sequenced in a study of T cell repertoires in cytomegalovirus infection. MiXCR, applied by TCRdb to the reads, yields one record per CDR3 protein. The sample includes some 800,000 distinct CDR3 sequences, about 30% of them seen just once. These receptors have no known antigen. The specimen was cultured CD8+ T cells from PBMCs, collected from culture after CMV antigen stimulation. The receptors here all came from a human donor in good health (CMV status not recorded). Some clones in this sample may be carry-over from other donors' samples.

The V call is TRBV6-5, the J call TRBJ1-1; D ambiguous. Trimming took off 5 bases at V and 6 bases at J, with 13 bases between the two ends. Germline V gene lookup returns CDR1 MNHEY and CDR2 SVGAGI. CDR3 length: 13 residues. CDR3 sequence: CASSPYPGAEAFF. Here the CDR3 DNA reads TGTGCCAGCAGTCCGTACCCTGGGGCTGAAGCTTTCTTT.

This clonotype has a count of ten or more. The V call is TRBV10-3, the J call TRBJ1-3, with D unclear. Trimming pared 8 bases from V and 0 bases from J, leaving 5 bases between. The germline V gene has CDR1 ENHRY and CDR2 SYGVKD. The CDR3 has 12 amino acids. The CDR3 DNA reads TGTGCCATCGGGATCTCTGGAAACACCATATATTTT. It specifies CAIGISGNTIYF.

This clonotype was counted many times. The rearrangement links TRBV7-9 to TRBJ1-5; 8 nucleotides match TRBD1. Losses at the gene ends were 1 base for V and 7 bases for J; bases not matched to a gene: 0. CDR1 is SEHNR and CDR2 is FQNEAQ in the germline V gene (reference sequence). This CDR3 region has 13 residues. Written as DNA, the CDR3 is TGTGCCAGCAGCTTAGGGACAGGGCAGCCCCAGCATTTT. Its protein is CASSLGTGQPQHF.